The rows below give T cell receptor beta chains drawn from one sample of a study of blood T cells in healthy people across ages. Via MiXCR, TCRdb re-called the 5' RACE reads, giving one row per CDR3 protein. The sample lists around 970,000 distinct CDR3 sequences, roughly 47% seen once, with about a fifth in the top ten. Sequencing was performed on blood. The receptors were gathered from a woman aged 55-69 years in good health. CDR3s include the opening cysteine and the closing phenylalanine or tryptophan.

v_gene	j_gene	CDR3aa
TRBV28	TRBJ2-5	CASVGGQETQYF
TRBV6-5	TRBJ1-5	CASRGTGRNQPQHF
TRBV3-1	TRBJ2-4	CASSHRTGSKNIQYF
TRBV29-1	TRBJ2-5	CSVGTSGKETQYF
TRBV9	TRBJ2-7	CASSVASGTSGRWDEQYF
TRBV7-2	TRBJ2-7	CAGSLSPGYSYEQYF
TRBV20-1	TRBJ2-1	CSGGLAQNEQFF
TRBV12-3/TRBV12-4	TRBJ1-4	CASSFSSNEKLFF
TRBV6-5	TRBJ2-1	CASRPRLAGGRGEQFF
TRBV2	TRBJ2-7	CASSPPSGPLSYEQYF
TRBV20-1	TRBJ2-4	CSAPITSGPPNIQYF
TRBV10-3	TRBJ2-3	CAFSGRETDTQYF
TRBV11-2	TRBJ2-1	CASSSGLAGSARNEQFF
TRBV20-1	TRBJ2-5	CSASRDRGSQETQYF
TRBV4-2	TRBJ1-2	CASSPRGGVLYGYTF
TRBV24-1	TRBJ1-2	CATRAGQGNYGYTF
TRBV5-1	TRBJ1-2	CASSLVGRDGYTF
TRBV4-2	TRBJ1-2	CASSQDRVAGTYGYTF
TRBV3-1	TRBJ2-1	CASSPRSSEMGDEQFF
TRBV30	TRBJ2-5	CAWSVGVAGAHQETQYF
TRBV5-1	TRBJ2-3	CASNDALAGRTDTQYF
TRBV20-1	TRBJ1-1	CSAPGRGTNTEAFF
TRBV28	TRBJ2-3	CASSFEEGLAGVTQYF
TRBV7-9	TRBJ2-1	CASSEARVQSSYNEQFF
TRBV7-9	TRBJ2-5	CASSPGTSGSVEYF
TRBV4-3	TRBJ2-1	CASSQVASLPRDEQFF
TRBV5-6	TRBJ2-4	CASSLLGLFGKNIQYF
TRBV30	TRBJ2-5	CAWSASGIQETQYF
TRBV12-3/TRBV12-4	TRBJ2-3	CASSPPVQLSTDTQYF
TRBV4-1	TRBJ2-7	CASSQAWTSSYYEQYF
TRBV6-5	TRBJ1-5	CASSTGTGGPNQPQHF
TRBV12-3/TRBV12-4	TRBJ2-3	CASSARTSGLADTQYF
TRBV11-2	TRBJ2-5	CASNVGIQETQYF
TRBV7-9	TRBJ2-5	CASTYDTEQETQYF
TRBV9	TRBJ2-7	CASSALTGQMNEQYF
TRBV27	TRBJ2-7	CASTSLGTDYEQYF
TRBV20-1	TRBJ2-3	CSAREGKFKTDTQYF
TRBV4-1	TRBJ2-7	CASSQGSGRWDEQYF
TRBV29-1	TRBJ2-1	CSVEDWPSVSRSPEQFF
TRBV30	NA	CAWSVGLAGIKETQYF
TRBV7-2	TRBJ2-5	CAGSSLGGPGETQYF
TRBV7-2	TRBJ1-2	CASSPSTATYGYTF
TRBV4-2	TRBJ2-3	CASSLHSGTSSTDTQYF
TRBV2	TRBJ2-6	CARETESGANVLTF
TRBV10-2	TRBJ2-1	CASSDGGEQFF
TRBV7-8	TRBJ1-5	CAGSLLAVSNQPQHF
TRBV20-1	TRBJ2-7	CSARVQGATYEQYF
TRBV12-3/TRBV12-4	TRBJ2-2	CASSSGGRASINTGELFF
TRBV20-1	TRBJ2-3	CSASITLAGSTDTQYF
TRBV7-2	TRBJ1-1	CASSLDYYSEAFF
TRBV7-9	TRBJ2-6	CASSPSLAGGSGANVLTF